The 22 T cell receptor beta chains presented below share a single source sample, sequenced in a study of cytomegalovirus exposure and HLA in healthy donors. The PCR made use of 60 Vbeta and 13 Jbeta primers. Measured with immunoSEQ multiplex PCR; TCRdb has only the in-frame clones, and not every one. The sample shows 150,000 to 200,000 clones, approximately 84% of them seen only once. The specimen sequenced was PBMCs. The origin of the receptors is a boy younger than 18 in good health and CMV-seronegative.

This sequence joins TRBV5-1 and TRBJ1-1; maybe TRBD1 (6 bases). V dropped 4 bases and J dropped 4 bases, with 14 bases sitting between them. This CDR3 has 14 amino acids. Germline V gene data show CDR1 as SGHRS and CDR2 as YFSETQ. The CDR3, as DNA: TGCGCCAGCAGCCCATCGGGGGGGCCCACTGAAGCTTTCTTT. Encoded protein: CASSPSGGPTEAFF. The variable domain in full, completed from reference TRBV5-1 and TRBJ1-1, reads KAGVTQTPRYLIKTRGQQVTLSCSPISGHRSVSWYQQTPGQGLQFLFEYFSETQRNKGNFPGRFSGRQFSNSRSEMNVSTLELGDSALYLCASSPSGGPTEAFFGQGTRLTVV.

To note about this clone: An end of the junction does not agree with germline; a read error may underlie this. DNA of the CDR3: TGTTCCAGCAGCTTACTTAATATGAACACTGAAGCTTTCTTT. Translation gives CSSSLLNMNTEAFF. This chain connects TRBV7-9 to TRBJ1-1; no clear D. The CDR3 length is 14 residues. Germline V gene sequence: CDR1 SEHNR, CDR2 FQNEAQ (reference sequence).

The rearrangement joins TRBV9 to TRBJ1-3; unclear D gene. Between the trimmed V and J ends, which lost 0 bases and 0 bases, there was a span of 7 bases. The CDR3 has 15 amino acids. Germline V CDR1 and CDR2: SGDLS, YYNGEE. The CDR3 region is CASSVGGGSGNTIYF. In nucleotides, the CDR3 is TGTGCCAGCAGCGTAGGAGGAGGCTCTGGAAACACCATATATTTT.

The chain has TRBV11-1 and TRBJ1-4; 11 nucleotides line up with TRBD1. CDR1 is SGHAT and CDR2 is FQDESV in the germline V gene (reference sequence). V lost 5 bases to trimming and J lost 6 bases; unmatched junction nucleotides: 5. The CDR3 spans 15 residues. The CDR3 sequence: CASSPGTGGYEKLFF. The CDR3 region has the DNA TGTGCCAGCAGCCCCGGGACAGGGGGGTATGAAAAACTGTTTTTT.

The chain employs TRBV4-1 and TRBJ1-2; D unclear. The length of the CDR3 is 15 residues. Deletions cut 5 bases from V and 1 base from J, with 14 bases between. Germline V gene lookup returns CDR1 MGHRA and CDR2 YSYEKL. The CDR3 bases are TGCGCCAGCAGCAAGATAGTTTTCGTTAACTATGGCTACACCTTC. The encoded protein is CASSKIVFVNYGYTF.

The chain uses TRBV2 and TRBJ1-2; 8 nucleotides agree with TRBD1. The V and J ends lost 6 bases and 2 bases, in that order; junction bases with no gene match: 14. The CDR3 consists of 17 residues. The V gene's germline CDR1 is SNHLY and CDR2 FYNNEI. The CDR3 coding sequence is TGTGCCAGCAGCAACCCGGACAGGGCGGACGGGAACTATGGCTACACCTTC. This gives the protein CASSNPDRADGNYGYTF.

The chain is built from TRBV19 and TRBJ2-2; 12 bases match TRBD2. Per the germline V gene, CDR1 is LNHDA and CDR2 is SQIVND (reference sequence). This CDR3 spans 18 amino acids. J lost 1 base, V lost 2 bases, and 5 bases had no gene match. The CDR3 coding sequence is TGTGCCAGTAGTATAACTAGCGGGAGGCACCGGAACACCGGGGAGCTGTTTTTT. Translation gives CASSITSGRHRNTGELFF.

This chain connects TRBV5-1 to TRBJ1-5, with 12 bases identical to TRBD1. This CDR3 has 16 amino acids. Losses at the gene ends were 0 bases for V and 7 bases for J; bases not matched to a gene: 5. Germline-derived CDR1 and CDR2 are SGHRS and YFSETQ. CDR3 residues: CASSLGDRGPGQPQHF. The CDR3 DNA reads as TGCGCCAGCAGCTTGGGGGACAGGGGGCCGGGCCAGCCCCAGCATTTT.

V and J are TRBV10-3 and TRBJ2-7; 7 nucleotides agree with TRBD1. CDR1 and CDR2 from the germline V gene are ENHRY and SYGVKD. Trimming cost V 5 bases and J 5 bases; bases outside gene matches: 6. The CDR3 is made up of 13 amino acids. The CDR3 DNA is TGTGCCATCAGTCCCGGGACAGTCAACGAGCAGTACTTC. Amino acid sequence: CAISPGTVNEQYF.

This clone appeared a few times. This chain links TRBV28 with TRBJ2-5, with TRBD2 matching 12 bases. CDR1 and CDR2 (germline): MDHEN, SYDVKM. CDR3 length: 16 amino acids. The V segment lost 7 bases and the J segment 1 base; nucleotides outside the gene matches: 7. Here the CDR3 reads CASTPWTSGVQETQYF. The CDR3 DNA follows: TGTGCCAGCACCCCATGGACTAGCGGGGTCCAAGAGACCCAGTACTTC.

The chain carries TRBV2 and TRBJ1-2, with TRBD1 identical over 7 bases. Germline assignment: CDR1 SNHLY and CDR2 FYNNEI. V lost 7 bases, J lost 6 bases, and 11 bases stayed unmatched. The CDR3 sequence is 14 residues long. CDR3 protein: CASIERGTVNGYTF. Written as DNA, the CDR3 is TGTGCCAGCATCGAGCGAGGGACAGTGAATGGCTACACCTTC.

The V call is TRBV15, the J call TRBJ2-2; D is ambiguous. The germline V and J ends were trimmed by 2 bases and 6 bases, with 4 bases remaining between them. The CDR3 totals 12 residues. Germline loops: CDR1 LNHNV, CDR2 YYDKDF (reference sequence). CDR3 region: CATSRISGELFF. Written as DNA, the CDR3 is TGTGCCACCAGCAGAATCTCCGGGGAGCTGTTTTTT.

This chain joins TRBV27 and TRBJ2-7; D perhaps matches TRBD2 (6 bases). Trimming removed 2 bases from V and 1 base from J, with 12 bases in between. Per the germline V gene, CDR1 is MNHEY and CDR2 is SMNVEV (reference sequence). The CDR3 length is 15 residues. The CDR3 here is CASSLRRERSYEQYF. In DNA, the CDR3 is TGTGCCAGCAGTTTAAGGCGGGAAAGGTCCTACGAGCAGTACTTC.

The chain uses TRBV15 and TRBJ1-5; possibly TRBD1 for D (6 bases). Trimming stripped 11 bases from V and 1 base from J, with 15 bases between. Germline V gives CDR1 LNHNV, CDR2 YYDKDF (reference sequence). The CDR3 spans 14 residues. The CDR3 coding sequence is TGTGCCGCCGGGAGGGGGGCGAGCAATCAGCCCCAGCATTTT. Its translation is CAAGRGASNQPQHF.

This chain links TRBV5-6 with TRBJ2-7; TRBD2 matches at 10 bases. Per the germline V gene, CDR1 is SGHDT and CDR2 is YYEEEE. The CDR3 has 19 residues. The V and J ends lost 0 bases and 1 base, in that order; junction bases with no gene match: 13. CDR3 coding DNA: TGTGCCAGCAGCTTGGGTCTCGCGGCTAGCGGGAGATTATCCTACGAGCAGTACTTC. It encodes CASSLGLAASGRLSYEQYF.

The J gene is TRBJ2-5, the V gene TRBV7-2; TRBD2 matches 14 bases. The J segment lost 5 bases and the V segment lost 5 bases, leaving 7 bases of the junction unmatched. This CDR3 comprises 16 residues. Per germline, CDR1 SGHTA and CDR2 FQGNSA. The CDR3 sequence: CASSPWTSGGQETQYF. CDR3 nucleotides: TGTGCCAGCAGCCCGTGGACTAGCGGGGGGCAGGAGACCCAGTACTTC.

In its sample, this clone was seen once. The chain carries TRBV12-5 and TRBJ1-2; 10 bases line up with TRBD1. This CDR3 spans 14 amino acids. Germline loops: CDR1 LGHNT, CDR2 FRNRAP. V dropped 6 bases and J dropped 6; count of bases not matched to a gene: 7. CDR3 coding DNA: TGTGCTAGTGGCCTCATCGGGACAGGGGATGGCTACACCTTC. It is translated as CASGLIGTGDGYTF.

The chain couples TRBV5-4 to TRBJ2-1, with TRBD2 identical over 9 bases. J was trimmed by 6 bases and V by 3 bases; bases with no gene match: 4. In germline, CDR1 is SGHNT, CDR2 YYREEE (reference sequence). The CDR3 spans 14 residues. The CDR3 sequence is CASSSGLARNEQFF. CDR3 bases: TGTGCCAGCAGCTCGGGACTAGCCCGCAATGAGCAGTTCTTC.

The rearrangement uses TRBV9 and TRBJ2-1, with 11 bases that match TRBD2. Per the germline V gene, CDR1 is SGDLS and CDR2 is YYNGEE. The CDR3 is 15 amino acids. Germline trimming cut 4 bases from V and 2 bases from J; bases unmatched to any gene: 2. CDR3 sequence: CASSYSGGAYNEQFF. Written as DNA, the CDR3 is TGTGCCAGCAGCTATAGCGGGGGGGCCTACAATGAGCAGTTCTTC. The full variable domain, rest sourced from reference TRBV9 and TRBJ2-1, is DSGVTQTPKHLITATGQRVTLRCSPRSGDLSVYWYQQSLDQGLQFLIQYYNGEERAKGNILERFSAQQFPDLHSELNLSSLELGDSALYFCASSYSGGAYNEQFFGPGTRLTVL.

The genes are TRBV12-5 and TRBJ2-3; TRBD2 matches at 14 bases. The CDR3 covers 21 residues. V gave up 0 bases and J gave up 2 bases; unmatched junction bases: 13. Germline V gene sequence: CDR1 LGHNT, CDR2 FRNRAP. The CDR3: CASGLVSGTSGGPGSTDTQYF. CDR3 in DNA: TGTGCTAGTGGTTTGGTGTCCGGGACTAGCGGGGGCCCGGGGTCCACAGATACGCAGTATTTT.

The chain combines TRBV6-5 with TRBJ1-5; 8 bases agree with TRBD1. CDR1 is MNHEY, CDR2 SVGAGI, per germline. The CDR3 length is 14 residues. J was trimmed by 11 bases and V by 2 bases; bases with no gene match: 8. The CDR3 region has the DNA TGTGCCAGCAGTTACCTCGGGGAGGGACAGGCCCAGCATTTT. Translating it yields CASSYLGEGQAQHF.

This clone showed up just once. The chain carries TRBV2 and TRBJ2-1; 7 nucleotides align to TRBD2. Trimming cost V 7 bases and J 6 bases; bases outside gene matches: 9. Germline lookup yields CDR1 SNHLY and CDR2 FYNNEI. The CDR3 covers 14 residues. Here the CDR3 reads CASIPREGPNEQFF. The CDR3 coding sequence is TGTGCCAGCATCCCGAGGGAGGGCCCCAATGAGCAGTTCTTC.